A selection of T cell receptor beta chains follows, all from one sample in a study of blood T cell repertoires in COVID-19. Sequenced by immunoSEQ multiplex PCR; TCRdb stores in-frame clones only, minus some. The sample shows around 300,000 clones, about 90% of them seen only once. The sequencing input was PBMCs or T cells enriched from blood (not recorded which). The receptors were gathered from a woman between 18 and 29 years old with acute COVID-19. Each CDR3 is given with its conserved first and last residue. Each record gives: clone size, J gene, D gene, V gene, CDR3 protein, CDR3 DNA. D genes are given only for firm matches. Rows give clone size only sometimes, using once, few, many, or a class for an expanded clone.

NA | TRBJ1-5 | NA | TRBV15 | CATSRAYTSGGQPQHF | TGTGCCACCAGCAGAGCCTATACTTCGGGAGGTCAGCCCCAGCATTTT
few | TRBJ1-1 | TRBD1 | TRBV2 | CASRRGQILAEAFF | TGTGCCAGCAGGAGGGGACAGATCCTCGCTGAAGCTTTCTTT
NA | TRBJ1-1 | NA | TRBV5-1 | CASTRGGSAVAFF | TGCGCCAGCACCCGGGGGGGGAGCGCGGTAGCTTTCTTT
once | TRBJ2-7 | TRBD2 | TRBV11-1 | CASSSGTSPTEQYF | TGTGCCAGCAGTTCCGGGACTAGCCCCACCGAGCAGTACTTC
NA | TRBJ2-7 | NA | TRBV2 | CASTGIGRPGYEQYF | TGTGCCAGCACCGGAATAGGCAGGCCAGGCTACGAGCAGTACTTC
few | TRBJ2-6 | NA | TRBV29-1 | CSVQQISGANVLTF | TGCAGCGTTCAACAGATATCTGGGGCCAACGTCCTGACTTTC
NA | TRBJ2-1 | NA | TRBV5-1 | CASSPRTGDNEQFF | TGCGCCAGCAGCCCTCGGACTGGGGACAATGAGCAGTTCTTC
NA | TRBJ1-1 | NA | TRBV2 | CASSVDRKSFF | TGTGCCAGCAGCGTTGACAGAAAATCTTTCTTT
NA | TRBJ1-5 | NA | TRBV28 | CASSFEGYSNQPQHF | TGTGCCAGCAGTTTTGAGGGCTATAGCAATCAGCCCCAGCATTTT
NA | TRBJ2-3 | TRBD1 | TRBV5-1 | CASSFEGQGRYTQYF | TGCGCCAGCAGCTTCGAGGGACAGGGTCGGTATACGCAGTATTTT
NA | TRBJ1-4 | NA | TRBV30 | CAWSSTPTNEKLFF | TGTGCCTGGAGTTCCACACCAACTAATGAAAAACTGTTTTTT
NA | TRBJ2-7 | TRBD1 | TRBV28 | CASSWDRTYEQYF | TGTGCCAGCAGCTGGGACAGGACCTACGAGCAGTACTTC
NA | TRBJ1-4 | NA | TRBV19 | CASSNTIGGYEKLFF | TGTGCCAGTAGTAACACCATCGGGGGATATGAAAAACTGTTTTTT
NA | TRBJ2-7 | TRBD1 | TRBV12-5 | CASGDRVSYEQYF | TGTGCTAGTGGGGACAGGGTCTCCTACGAGCAGTACTTC
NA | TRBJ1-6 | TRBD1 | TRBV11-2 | CASTPGQRNSPLHF | TGTGCCAGCACCCCGGGACAGCGTAATTCACCCCTCCACTTT
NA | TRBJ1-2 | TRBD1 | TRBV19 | CASHRDRLNYGYTF | TGTGCCAGTCACCGGGACAGACTTAACTATGGCTACACCTTC
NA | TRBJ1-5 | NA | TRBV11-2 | CASSLDFRVGNQPQHF | TGTGCCAGCAGCTTAGATTTCAGGGTTGGCAATCAGCCCCAGCATTTT